The clone carrying this T cell receptor beta chain was recorded a few times. CDR1 is DFQATT and CDR2 is SNEGSKA in the germline V gene (reference sequence). V lost 0 bases to trimming and J lost 6 bases, with 14 bases between them. This CDR3 comprises 14 residues. The data stem from a study of identical twins. TCRdb re-called the 5' RACE reads with MiXCR, one entry per CDR3 protein. The data hold roughly 720,000 distinct CDR3 sequences, with 15% to 20% observed a single time. The same sample was also studied in work on T cells expressing NK-cell markers.

The chain employs TRBV20-1 and TRBJ1-1; D gene unclear. The sequenced sample consisted of PBMCs. The clonotype was recovered from a woman aged 18-29 years in good health. CDR3 loop: CSARDWRGSPEAFF. CDR3 DNA sequence: TGCAGTGCTAGAGATTGGAGAGGCAGCCCTGAAGCTTTCTTT.